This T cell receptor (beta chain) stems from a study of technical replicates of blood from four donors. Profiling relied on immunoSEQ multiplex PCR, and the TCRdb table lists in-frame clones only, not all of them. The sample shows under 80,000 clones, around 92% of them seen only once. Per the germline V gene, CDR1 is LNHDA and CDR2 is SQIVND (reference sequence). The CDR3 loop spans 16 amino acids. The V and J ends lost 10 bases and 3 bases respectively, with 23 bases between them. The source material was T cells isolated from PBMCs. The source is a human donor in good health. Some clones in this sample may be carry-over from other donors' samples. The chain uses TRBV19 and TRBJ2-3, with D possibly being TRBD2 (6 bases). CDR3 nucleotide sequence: TGTGCCACCTATTCTCCGGGACTGGGGGAAACAGATACGCAGTATTTT. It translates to CATYSPGLGETDTQYF.